The 21 T cell receptor beta chains reported below all come from one sample, sequenced in a study of T cell responses to AZD1222 COVID-19 vaccine. Libraries were prepared by immunoSEQ multiplex PCR; TCRdb keeps only in-frame clonotypes and omits some of them. This sample has 110,000 to 150,000 clones; less than 95% occur once, and the top ten carry around 3.6%. This sample comprised peripheral blood, obtained on day 0 of AZD1222 vaccination. These TCRs come from an adult in good health.

The chain couples TRBV2 to TRBJ1-2, with 8 positions matching TRBD1. After removal of 6 bases from V and 3 bases from J, the junction contained 9 bases not matched to a gene. This CDR3 has 15 residues. Germline V gives CDR1 SNHLY, CDR2 FYNNEI. The CDR3 bases are TGTGCCAGCAGACGCAGGGGGCCAAGCCACTATGGCTACACCTTC. This translates into CASRRRGPSHYGYTF.

The chain uses TRBV27 and TRBJ1-4; 10 bases line up with TRBD1. J was trimmed by 7 bases and V by 4 bases; bases with no gene match: 6. The germline V gene encodes CDR1 MNHEY and CDR2 SMNVEV (reference sequence). This CDR3 comprises 15 residues. The DNA of the CDR3 is TGTGCCAGCAGTTCCCTCGGACAGGGGGGTGAAAAACTGTTTTTT. Translated, it gives CASSSLGQGGEKLFF.

V and J are TRBV5-1 and TRBJ2-1; the match to TRBD2 covers 8 bases. Germline CDR1 SGHRS, CDR2 YFSETQ. CDR3 length equals 17 residues. The V gene end was trimmed by 10 bases and the J gene end by 1 base; junction bases not matched to a gene: 16. As DNA, the CDR3 is TGCGCCTTATTACCCCGGGAGGGCTTCGGGTCCTACAATGAGCAGTTCTTC. This sequence encodes CALLPREGFGSYNEQFF.

The rearrangement joins TRBV5-4 to TRBJ1-2; tentative D call: TRBD1 (5 bases). The CDR3 length is 13 residues. Germline CDR1 and CDR2: SGHNT and YYREEE (reference sequence). V lost 3 bases and J 6 bases, leaving 12 bases between the germline ends. This chain's CDR3 is CASSSGGMNGYTF. CDR3 sequence (DNA): TGTGCCAGCAGCTCGGGGGGGATGAATGGCTACACCTTC.

The chain uses TRBV5-1 and TRBJ2-1; TRBD2 matches 13 bases. This CDR3 is 16 amino acids long. V lost 4 bases to trimming and J lost 4 bases; unmatched junction nucleotides: 5. The germline V gene encodes CDR1 SGHRS and CDR2 YFSETQ. The CDR3 spells CASSMGTSGVYNEQFF. DNA for the CDR3: TGCGCCAGCAGCATGGGGACTAGCGGGGTTTACAATGAGCAGTTCTTC.

The chain has TRBV14 and TRBJ2-7, with no clear D. The V gene lost 4 bases and the J gene lost 6 bases, with 16 bases spanning the gap. Looked up from germline, CDR1 is SGHDN and CDR2 is FVKESK. The CDR3 consists of 14 residues. CDR3 region: CASSPLAGRVEQYF. The DNA for the CDR3 is TGTGCCAGCAGCCCTTTAGCAGGAAGGGTCGAGCAGTACTTC. The full variable domain, in which reference TRBV14 and TRBJ2-7 provide the parts outside the CDR3, is EAGVTQFPSHSVIEKGQTVTLRCDPISGHDNLYWYRRVMGKEIKFLLHFVKESKQDESGMPNNRFLAERTGGTYSTLKVQPAELEDSGVYFCASSPLAGRVEQYFGPGTRLTVT.

The chain recombines TRBV12-5 with TRBJ2-7, with D maybe TRBD2 (7 bases). V was trimmed by 2 bases and J by 4 bases, leaving 42 bases between them. The CDR3 spans 24 residues. CDR1 and CDR2 from the germline V gene are LGHNT and FRNRAP. The CDR3 region is CASGLISAPGGAQSYGQPIYEQYF. The CDR3 nucleotides are TGTGCTAGTGGTTTGATCTCGGCCCCTGGGGGGGCCCAGAGTTACGGGCAACCAATTTACGAGCAGTACTTC.

The chain uses TRBV12-3 or TRBV12-4 and TRBJ2-1; D is ambiguous. The CDR3 is 13 amino acids. V lost 2 bases, J lost 9 bases, and 11 bases lay in between. The CDR3 coding sequence is TGTGCCAGCAGTTTAATAGGTTCGGGTGAGCAGTTCTTC. Residues: CASSLIGSGEQFF.

The chain recombines TRBV3-1 (or the pseudogene TRBV3-2) with TRBJ1-2; no clear D gene. Trimming pared 1 base from V and 2 bases from J, leaving 5 bases between. Per germline, CDR1 LGHDT and CDR2 YNNKEL (reference sequence). The CDR3 length is 13 residues. CDR3 sequence: CASSQGTNYGYTF. CDR3 nucleotide sequence: TGTGCCAGCAGCCAAGGGACGAACTATGGCTACACCTTC.

The V gene is TRBV20-1, the J gene TRBJ1-2, with TRBD1 matching 7 bases. The CDR3 is 11 residues long. V dropped 3 bases and J dropped 12; count of bases not matched to a gene: 7. Germline CDR1 reads DFQATT; CDR2 reads SNEGSKA (reference sequence). CDR3 in DNA: TGCAGTGCTAGTGATGGGACAGAGAACACCTTC. Translation: CSASDGTENTF.

This chain joins TRBV7-9 and TRBJ1-2, with TRBD1 identical over 8 bases. Germline V gene data show CDR1 as SEHNR and CDR2 as FQNEAQ (reference sequence). The CDR3 has 14 amino acids. Trimming took 6 bases from V and 3 from J; bases not matched to a gene: 6. In DNA form, the CDR3 reads TGTGCCAGCAGTCCCGGGGGACAGGACTATGGCTACACCTTC. This sequence encodes CASSPGGQDYGYTF.

The rearrangement joins TRBV3-1 (or the pseudogene TRBV3-2) to TRBJ2-3; 11 bases are shared with TRBD2. Germline CDR1 and CDR2: LGHDT and YNNKEL (reference sequence). V shed 1 base, J shed 6 bases, and the junction held 6 bases outside the gene matches. This CDR3 has 16 amino acids. In nucleotides, the CDR3 is TGTGCCAGCAGCCAAGGACTAGCGGGACCCGCTGATACGCAGTATTTT. Protein product: CASSQGLAGPADTQYF.

This chain joins TRBV10-3 and TRBJ2-5; 15 bases fit TRBD2. Germline V lookup: CDR1 ENHRY, CDR2 SYGVKD. The length of the CDR3 is 17 residues. J gave up 0 bases and V 4 bases, and 3 bases lay outside the gene matches. The CDR3 DNA reads TGTGCCATCAGTGGAGGACTAGCGGGGGGGTACCAAGAGACCCAGTACTTC. Translating gives CAISGGLAGGYQETQYF.

V and J are TRBV5-4 and TRBJ2-5, with D tentatively TRBD2 (6 bases). CDR1 and CDR2 (germline): SGHNT, YYREEE (reference sequence). Trimming shortened V by 4 bases and J by 1 base, and 17 bases separated the two germline ends. The CDR3 runs 16 residues. The CDR3 sequence: CASSPLRAGGQETQYF. CDR3 bases: TGTGCCAGCAGCCCCTTAAGAGCGGGCGGCCAAGAGACCCAGTACTTC.

This chain links TRBV10-3 with TRBJ1-1; no definite D call. Deletions cut 2 bases from V and 2 bases from J, with 0 bases between. The CDR3 consists of 11 residues. CDR1 ENHRY and CDR2 SYGVKD come from the germline V gene. The CDR3: CAISENTEAFF. The DNA of the CDR3 is TGTGCCATCAGTGAGAACACTGAAGCTTTCTTT.

The chain uses TRBV2 and TRBJ2-3, with D uncertain. CDR1 and CDR2 from the germline V gene are SNHLY and FYNNEI. The CDR3 has 13 amino acids. The V and J ends lost 1 base and 6 bases respectively, with 8 bases between them. CDR3: CASSEDQGDTQYF. CDR3 in DNA: TGTGCCAGCAGTGAAGACCAAGGGGATACGCAGTATTTT.

The chain employs TRBV29-1 and TRBJ2-3, with TRBD2 identical over 10 bases. The V and J ends lost 7 bases and 4 bases, in that order; junction bases with no gene match: 8. This CDR3 is built from 14 residues. The germline V gene has CDR1 SQVTM and CDR2 ANQGSEA. CDR3 loop: CSARSGRAADTQYF. The CDR3 nucleotides read TGCAGCGCACGAAGCGGGAGGGCCGCAGATACGCAGTATTTT.

V usage is TRBV11-2 and J usage is TRBJ1-4; unclear D gene. CDR3 length equals 13 residues. Germline V lookup: CDR1 SGHAT, CDR2 FQNNGV. Deletions cut 3 bases from V and 0 bases from J, with 2 bases between. CDR3 in amino acids: CASSFSTNEKLFF. CDR3 coding DNA: TGTGCCAGCAGCTTTTCAACTAATGAAAAACTGTTTTTT.

This rearrangement joins TRBV3-1 (or the pseudogene TRBV3-2) to TRBJ1-3, with TRBD1 identical over 9 bases. Germline-derived CDR1 and CDR2 are LGHDT and YNNKEL (reference sequence). There are 14 residues in the CDR3. V shed 4 bases, J shed 4 bases, and the junction held 2 bases outside the gene matches. The CDR3 loop is CASSLGTGGNTIYF. CDR3 coding DNA: TGTGCCAGCAGCCTGGGGACAGGGGGAAACACCATATATTTT.

V and J are TRBV19 and TRBJ1-2; D gene ambiguous. Deletions cut 3 bases from V and 1 base from J, with 9 bases between. Germline CDR1 reads LNHDA; CDR2 reads SQIVND (reference sequence). The CDR3 spans 14 residues. For the CDR3, the DNA is TGTGCCAGTAGTATCCGAAGAAATAACTATGGCTACACCTTC. As protein: CASSIRRNNYGYTF.

The V gene is TRBV24-1, the J gene TRBJ1-2; D remains unclear. Deletions cut 7 bases from V and 6 bases from J, with 11 bases between. The CDR3 is 12 amino acids. CDR1 and CDR2 from the germline V gene are KGHDR and SFDVKD. The CDR3 here is CATSSGIDGYTF. The CDR3 coding sequence is TGTGCCACCAGCTCCGGGATCGATGGCTACACCTTC.